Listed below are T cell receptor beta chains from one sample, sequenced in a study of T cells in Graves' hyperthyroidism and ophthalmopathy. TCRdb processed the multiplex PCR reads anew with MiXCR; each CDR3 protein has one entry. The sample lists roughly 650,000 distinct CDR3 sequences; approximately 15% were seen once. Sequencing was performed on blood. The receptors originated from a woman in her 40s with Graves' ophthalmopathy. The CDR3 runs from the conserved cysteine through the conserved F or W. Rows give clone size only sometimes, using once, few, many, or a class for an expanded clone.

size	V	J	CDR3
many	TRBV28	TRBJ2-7	CASSVPGQGYEQYF
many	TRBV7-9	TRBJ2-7	CASSLGSYEQYF
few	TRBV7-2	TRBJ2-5	CASSLDTNQETQYF
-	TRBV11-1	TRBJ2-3	CASSVTLSGPDTQYF
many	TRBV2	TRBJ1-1	CATRGQGAEGTEAFF
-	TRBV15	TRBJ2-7	CATSAGTGDYEQYF
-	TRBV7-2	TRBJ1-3	CASSLGGFGAIYGNTIYF
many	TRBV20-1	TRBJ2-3	CSARDLRNSQYTQYF
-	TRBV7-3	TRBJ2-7	CASSLTGAAGVYEQYF
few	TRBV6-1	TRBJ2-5	CASSNRPETQYF
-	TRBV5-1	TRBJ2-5	CASSGLRGQETQYF
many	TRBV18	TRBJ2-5	CASSPRETGGEETQYF
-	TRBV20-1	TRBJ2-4	CSGFYPLLAKNIQYF
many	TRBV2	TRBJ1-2	CASRPQGAAGGYTF
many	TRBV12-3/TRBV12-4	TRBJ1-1	CASRPGTAEAFF
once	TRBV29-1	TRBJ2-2	CSGRRDTGELFF
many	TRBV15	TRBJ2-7	CATSIGRNHEQYF
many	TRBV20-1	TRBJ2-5	CSPRYQETQYF
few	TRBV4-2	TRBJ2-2	CASSTTGPFTGELFF
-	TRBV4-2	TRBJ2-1	CASSRTIHSYNEQFF
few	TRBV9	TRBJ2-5	CASSNPRMAGASETQYF
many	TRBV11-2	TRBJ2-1	CASSLARKGYYNEQFF
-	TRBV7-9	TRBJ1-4	CASRPLRDRGEKLFF
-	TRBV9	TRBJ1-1	CASSVMPGNTEAFF
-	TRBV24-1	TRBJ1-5	CATSDGSSNQPQHF
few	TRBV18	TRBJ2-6	CASSRQEGGHSGANVLTF
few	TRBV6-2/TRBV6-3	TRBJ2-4	CASSPVTQVAKNIQYF
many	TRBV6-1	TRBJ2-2	CASTIHSSNTGELFF
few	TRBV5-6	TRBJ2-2	CASSPGLAGINTGELFF
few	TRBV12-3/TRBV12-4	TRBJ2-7	CASSATQGRTYEQYF
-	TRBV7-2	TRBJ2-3	CASSARGLAGYTDTQYF
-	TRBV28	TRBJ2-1	CASQAYNEQFF
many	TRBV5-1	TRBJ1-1	CASSSSGTGEMNTEAFF
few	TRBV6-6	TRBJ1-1	CASSYSIQRTEAFF
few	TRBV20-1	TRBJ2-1	CSARDGSRRGGYNEQFF
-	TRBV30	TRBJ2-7	CALRTNGGYEQYF
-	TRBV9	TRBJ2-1	CASSDSGSLDEQFF
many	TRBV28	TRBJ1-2	CASRVTGGAYGYTF
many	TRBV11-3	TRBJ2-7	CASSLPDRDLSYEQYF
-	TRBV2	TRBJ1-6	CASSERLTDNSPLHF
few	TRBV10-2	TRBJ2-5	CASSEQNRATQYF
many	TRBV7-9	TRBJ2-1	CASSLGGDGEQFF